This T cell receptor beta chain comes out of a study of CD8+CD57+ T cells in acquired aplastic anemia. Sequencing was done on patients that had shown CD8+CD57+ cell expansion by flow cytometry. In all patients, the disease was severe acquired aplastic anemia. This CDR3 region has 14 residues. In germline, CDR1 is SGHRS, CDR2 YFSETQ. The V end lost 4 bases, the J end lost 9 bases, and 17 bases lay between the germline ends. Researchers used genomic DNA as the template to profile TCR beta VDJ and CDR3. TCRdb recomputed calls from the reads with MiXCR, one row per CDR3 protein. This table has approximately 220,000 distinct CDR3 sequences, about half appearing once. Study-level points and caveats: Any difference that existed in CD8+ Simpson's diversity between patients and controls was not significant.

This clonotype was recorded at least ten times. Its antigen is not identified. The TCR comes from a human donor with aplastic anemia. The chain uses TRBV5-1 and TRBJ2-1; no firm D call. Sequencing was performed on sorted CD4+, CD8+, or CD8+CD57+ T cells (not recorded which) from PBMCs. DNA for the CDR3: TGCGCCAGCAGCCCCCCGAGGACCCCGGGTGAGCAGTTCTTC. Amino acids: CASSPPRTPGEQFF.